The rows below give T cell receptor beta chains drawn from one sample of a study of blood T cell repertoires in COVID-19. The table came from immunoSEQ multiplex PCR; TCRdb's copy has only in-frame clones and leaves some out. The table has 200,000 to 250,000 clones, roughly 80% seen once; the top ten hold around 7.8%. Sequences were obtained from peripheral blood. Every receptor here comes from a woman of 80 years or more with COVID-19, enrolled during active disease. The CDR3 runs from the conserved cysteine through the conserved F or W. The D gene is left open where the match is weak. The size entry is marked missing in some rows and otherwise reads once, few, many or a size class.

size | J | V | D | DNA | CDR3
many | TRBJ2-7 | TRBV2 | TRBD2 | TGTGCCAGTCTAGCGGGGGGGCCGTACGAGCAGTACTTC | CASLAGGPYEQYF
NA | TRBJ1-1 | TRBV29-1 | TRBD1 | TGCAGCGTTTGGGACAGGAAGAACACTGAAGCTTTCTTT | CSVWDRKNTEAFF
NA | TRBJ1-3 | TRBV18 | TRBD1 | TGTGCCAGCTCACAGGGACAGGGGGCTTTTGGAAACACCATATATTTT | CASSQGQGAFGNTIYF
NA | TRBJ2-3 | TRBV6-5 | TRBD2 | TGTGCCAGCAGTTACACTAGCGGGACTAACACAGATACGCAGTATTTT | CASSYTSGTNTDTQYF
few | TRBJ2-1 | TRBV11-2 | TRBD2 | TGTGCCAGCAGCCCATCCCGACTAGCGGGATGGGAGCAGTTCTTC | CASSPSRLAGWEQFF
NA | TRBJ1-5 | TRBV12-3/TRBV12-4 | NA | TGTGCCAGCAGTTTAAGGGAGGGTCAGCCCCAGCATTTT | CASSLREGQPQHF
NA | TRBJ1-2 | TRBV28 | NA | TGTGCCACCAAGGAAGGAGGGGAAAACTATGGCTACACCTTC | CATKEGGENYGYTF
few | TRBJ1-6 | TRBV6-5 | TRBD1 | TGTGCCAGCAGGCTCGGGGGACAGGGTAATTCACCCCTCCACTTT | CASRLGGQGNSPLHF
NA | TRBJ1-2 | TRBV6-5 | TRBD1 | TGTGCCAGCGGGGACAGATTTGGTGGCTACACCTTC | CASGDRFGGYTF
NA | TRBJ1-3 | TRBV5-1 | NA | TGCGCCAGCAGCCTGGACATTTTATACTCTGGAAACACCATATATTTT | CASSLDILYSGNTIYF
NA | TRBJ1-1 | TRBV6-5 | NA | TGTGCCAGCAACCTAAACCGGGACAAAAACACTGAAGCTTTCTTT | CASNLNRDKNTEAFF
NA | TRBJ2-2 | TRBV3-1/TRBV3-2 | NA | TGTGCCAGCGAGGAGGACGGATACACCGGGGAGCTGTTTTTT | CASEEDGYTGELFF
NA | TRBJ1-6 | TRBV6-5 | TRBD1 | TGTGCCAGCAGTCCTACCACAGGGGCTAATTCACCCCTCCACTTT | CASSPTTGANSPLHF
few | TRBJ2-6 | TRBV4-1 | NA | TGCGCCAGCAGCCAAGATTATGACAGCTCTGGGGCCAACGTCCTGACTTTC | CASSQDYDSSGANVLTF
NA | TRBJ1-6 | TRBV5-1 | TRBD1 | TGCGCCAGCAGCACGGACAGGTTAGGCACCTATAATTCACCCCTCCACTTT | CASSTDRLGTYNSPLHF
few | TRBJ2-7 | TRBV3-1/TRBV3-2 | NA | TGTGCCAGCAGCCAAGATGCACAGCCCTTTTACGAGCAGTACTTC | CASSQDAQPFYEQYF
NA | TRBJ2-1 | TRBV5-1 | TRBD2 | TGCGCCAGCAGCTTGGCCCCGCGGGGGGAGAATGAGCAGTTCTTC | CASSLAPRGENEQFF
NA | TRBJ2-2 | TRBV11-1 | TRBD2 | TGTGCCAGCAGCGCCGTTTCTAGCGGGAGATCTAGGGAGCTGTTTTTT | CASSAVSSGRSRELFF
NA | TRBJ1-4 | TRBV7-8 | TRBD1 | TGTGCCAGCAGCCGGACAGGGACCCCCATTAATGAAAAACTGTTTTTT | CASSRTGTPINEKLFF
NA | TRBJ1-5 | TRBV28 | TRBD1 | TGTGCCAGCAGGGACAGGGGTAGCAATCAGCCCCAGCATTTT | CASRDRGSNQPQHF
NA | TRBJ2-3 | TRBV5-1 | TRBD2 | TGCGCCAGCAGGATAGCGGGAGTCAGAGATACGCAGTATTTT | CASRIAGVRDTQYF
NA | TRBJ1-1 | TRBV2 | NA | TGTGCCAGCAGTGCGCAGGTTGAAGCTTTCTTT | CASSAQVEAFF
few | TRBJ2-5 | TRBV6-2/TRBV6-3 | NA | TGTGCCAGCAGTTACGTGGAGGAGACCCAGTACTTC | CASSYVEETQYF
NA | TRBJ2-7 | TRBV2 | NA | TGTGCCAGCAGTGAAGGTGGAGGCGAGCAGTACTTC | CASSEGGGEQYF
NA | TRBJ2-7 | TRBV12-3/TRBV12-4 | TRBD1 | TGTGCCAGCAGCTTAACAGGGGTGGAGCAGTACTTC | CASSLTGVEQYF
NA | TRBJ2-7 | TRBV12-3/TRBV12-4 | TRBD1 | TGTGCCAGCAGTTTTGGGACAGTCTACGAGCAGTACTTC | CASSFGTVYEQYF
NA | TRBJ1-2 | TRBV3-1/TRBV3-2 | NA | TGTGCCAGCAGCCAAGGGGACAATAACTATGGCTACACCTTC | CASSQGDNNYGYTF
NA | TRBJ1-2 | TRBV5-1 | NA | TGCGCCAGCCGGAGGTACAGGGAAGGTGGCTACACCTTC | CASRRYREGGYTF
NA | TRBJ1-2 | TRBV19 | NA | TGTGCCAGTAGCCATGGAGGCAGGGGAACTTTCCGGTGGACCTTC | CASSHGGRGTFRWTF
NA | TRBJ2-3 | TRBV10-3 | TRBD2 | TGTGCCATCGGGGGATTTAGCGGGAGAACAGATACGCAGTATTTT | CAIGGFSGRTDTQYF
NA | TRBJ2-1 | TRBV5-4 | TRBD1 | TGTGCCAGCAGCTTAGGTTCGAGGGGGCCGCCAGGTGAGCAGTTCTTC | CASSLGSRGPPGEQFF
NA | TRBJ2-7 | TRBV7-3 | NA | TGTGCCAGCAGCTTGGTAGGTGGGGGGTACGAGCAGTACTTC | CASSLVGGGYEQYF
NA | TRBJ1-1 | TRBV19 | NA | TGTGCCAGTAGGCTACAGGGAGGGTTTGGGAACACTGAAGCTTTCTTT | CASRLQGGFGNTEAFF
NA | TRBJ2-5 | TRBV6-5 | NA | TGTGCCAGCAGTTACTCGTGGGGAGCTCAAGAGACCCAGTACTTC | CASSYSWGAQETQYF
NA | TRBJ2-5 | TRBV11-2 | NA | TGTGCCAGCAGCTTAAGGGACTTCTTCAAGACCCAGTACTTC | CASSLRDFFKTQYF
few | TRBJ2-3 | TRBV19 | TRBD2 | TGTGCCAGTAGTTCGACTAGCGGGAGGGCAGATACGCAGTATTTT | CASSSTSGRADTQYF
NA | TRBJ2-3 | TRBV5-6 | NA | TGTGCCAGCAGCTTCGGAGCGGGCACAACAGATACGCAGTATTTT | CASSFGAGTTDTQYF
NA | TRBJ2-1 | TRBV5-1 | NA | TGCGCCAGCAGCTTGGTCCAGGGGGAGCAGTTCTTC | CASSLVQGEQFF
NA | TRBJ2-3 | TRBV5-1 | TRBD1 | TGCGCCAGCAGCTTGGGCCAGGGGGCCCCAGATACGCAGTATTTT | CASSLGQGAPDTQYF
NA | TRBJ1-4 | TRBV5-6 | NA | TGTGCCAGCAAGCCGACGGGGGGAAGTAATGAAAAACTGTTTTTT | CASKPTGGSNEKLFF
few | TRBJ2-2 | TRBV10-3 | NA | TGTGCCATCAAAGGGACTGACGGCACCGGGGAGCTGTTTTTT | CAIKGTDGTGELFF
few | TRBJ2-7 | TRBV29-1 | NA | TGCAGCGTCGCAGATGGTGGCGAGCAGTACTTC | CSVADGGEQYF
NA | TRBJ1-1 | TRBV5-1 | NA | TGCGCCAGCAGCTTCGGGGGAACAAGAGACACTGAAGCTTTCTTT | CASSFGGTRDTEAFF
NA | TRBJ1-1 | TRBV10-3 | TRBD1 | TGTGCCACCTCGGGCGGACAGGGCACCTCGGAAGCTTTCTTT | CATSGGQGTSEAFF
once | TRBJ1-6 | TRBV11-2 | NA | TGTGCCAGCAGCTTGCGTCGGACATCACCCCTCCACTTT | CASSLRRTSPLHF
NA | TRBJ2-1 | TRBV5-1 | TRBD1 | TGCGCCAGCAGCCGGACTGGCAGGGGGATCAATGAGCAGTTCTTC | CASSRTGRGINEQFF
NA | TRBJ2-3 | TRBV6-1 | TRBD1 | TGTGCCAGCAGTGACAGGGGGCATAACACAGATACGCAGTATTTT | CASSDRGHNTDTQYF
NA | TRBJ2-7 | TRBV29-1 | NA | TGCAGCGTTGGTGGAGACGAGCAGTACTTC | CSVGGDEQYF